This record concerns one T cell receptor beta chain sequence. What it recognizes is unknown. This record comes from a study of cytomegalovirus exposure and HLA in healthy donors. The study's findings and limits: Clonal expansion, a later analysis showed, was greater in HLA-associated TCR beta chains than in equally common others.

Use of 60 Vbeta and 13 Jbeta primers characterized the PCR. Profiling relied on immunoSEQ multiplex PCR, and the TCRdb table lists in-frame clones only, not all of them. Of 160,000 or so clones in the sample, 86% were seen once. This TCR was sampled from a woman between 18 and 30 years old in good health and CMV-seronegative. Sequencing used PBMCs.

The CDR3 region has the DNA TGCGCCAGCAGCCAAGGGTGGGACGTTTGGGCCAGGGGACGTGAGCAGTACTTC. Amino acids: CASSQGWDVWARGREQYF. V usage is TRBV4-1 and J usage is TRBJ2-7, with D tentatively TRBD1 (6 bases). The germline V gene encodes CDR1 MGHRA and CDR2 YSYEKL. V lost 1 base to trimming and J lost 7 bases, with 26 bases between them. The CDR3 is made up of 18 amino acids.